A single sample gave rise to the 18 T cell receptor beta chains below, sequenced in a study of T cells after yellow fever vaccination (dated by TCRdb to between 2019 and 2020). The library was obtained by 5' RACE. Sequenced on an Illumina HiSeq 2500. TCRdb reprocessing: public reads trimmed at Q25 with fastp, clones called with MiXCR, in-frame beta chains kept. Entries are consolidated by CDR3 protein sequence, retaining the most common genes and DNA. Here the sample has roughly 520,000 distinct CDR3 sequences; just over 20% occur a single time. The ten top clones hold about 16% of the sample. The sample's treatment or condition label, in plain terms: live attenuated yellow fever vaccine strain. The sample was PBMCs, taken roughly 20 days after the first yellow fever vaccination. The source of these receptors is a man between 18 and 29 years old who received the YFV17D yellow fever vaccine.

This clonotype was seen ten or more times. The chain links TRBV7-3 to TRBJ2-6; D is ambiguous. Per the germline V gene, CDR1 is SGHTA and CDR2 is FQGTGA. V lost 1 base, J lost 0 bases, and 7 bases lay in between. The CDR3 has 16 residues. The CDR3 DNA sequence: TGTGCCAGCAGCTTAAGGGGTGGCTCTGGGGCCAACGTCCTGACTTTC. Residues: CASSLRGGSGANVLTF.

The genes are TRBV7-2 and TRBJ1-1; 7 nucleotides match TRBD1. The CDR3 runs to 14 residues. The V and J ends lost 8 bases and 1 base, in that order; junction bases with no gene match: 7. Germline V lookup: CDR1 SGHTA, CDR2 FQGNSA. The CDR3 protein is CASRAGGRNTEAFF. CDR3 nucleotides: TGTGCCAGCCGCGCAGGGGGAAGGAACACTGAAGCTTTCTTT.

This clonotype was seen at least ten times. The rearrangement joins TRBV4-1 to TRBJ1-3; 8 bases fit TRBD1. V dropped 6 bases and J dropped 0; count of bases not matched to a gene: 7. This CDR3 contains 16 residues. Per the germline V gene, CDR1 is MGHRA and CDR2 is YSYEKL. CDR3: CASSRQGPSSGNTIYF. The CDR3 DNA reads TGCGCCAGCAGTAGACAGGGGCCGAGCTCTGGAAACACCATATATTTT.

Remarks on this clonotype: The missing conserved phenylalanine or tryptophan at the end of this CDR3 makes a read error likely. The rearrangement joins TRBV5-1 to TRBJ2-3; D is undetermined. Trimming cost V 0 bases and J 0 bases, with 8 bases left between them. Germline V CDR1 and CDR2: SGHRS, YFSETQ. The CDR3 has 15 residues. In DNA form, the CDR3 reads TGCGCCAGCAGCTTGGCCGCGCGGAGCACAGATACGCAGTATCTT. Translation: CASSLAARSTDTQYL.

This clonotype was picked up a small number of times. This chain connects TRBV20-1 to TRBJ2-3; D is unresolved. Germline CDR1 and CDR2: DFQATT and SNEGSKA (reference sequence). Trimming left V 5 bases short and J 8 bases short, with 11 bases between. CDR3 length: 11 residues. As DNA, the CDR3 is TGCAGTGCTTTACAAGGCGGTACGCAGTATTTT. Amino acid sequence: CSALQGGTQYF.

This clonotype was counted only a few times. V is TRBV3-1 and J is TRBJ2-3; TRBD1 matches at 8 bases. Germline CDR1 LGHDT, CDR2 YNNKEL (reference sequence). J was trimmed by 4 bases and V by 5 bases; bases with no gene match: 5. The CDR3 runs to 14 residues. CDR3 in DNA: TGTGCCAGCAGCAAGACAGGGGCCCCAGATACGCAGTATTTT. Translation: CASSKTGAPDTQYF.

This chain connects TRBV11-1 to TRBJ1-1; TRBD1 is a possible D gene (6 bases). Trimming stripped 6 bases from V and 0 bases from J, with 26 bases between. The CDR3 runs 19 residues. In germline, CDR1 is SGHAT, CDR2 FQDESV (reference sequence). CDR3 DNA: TGTGCCAGCAGTTATCCCCCTTACCTAGGGGGGTGGATGAACACTGAAGCTTTCTTT. Protein sequence: CASSYPPYLGGWMNTEAFF.

This clonotype was picked up a small number of times. The CDR3 region has the DNA TGTGCCAGCAGTGAGAGGCTTAGGGAGGGAGCCGGGGAGCTGTTTTTT. Its protein product is CASSERLREGAGELFF. The chain employs TRBV25-1 and TRBJ2-2, with 7 bases matching TRBD2. Germline-derived CDR1 and CDR2 are MGHDK and SYGVNS. V lost 3 bases, J lost 6 bases, and 10 bases stayed unmatched. The CDR3 contains 16 residues.

This clonotype has a handful of counts. The V and J genes are TRBV9 and TRBJ1-1; no firm D call. The CDR3 loop spans 12 amino acids. The germline V gene has CDR1 SGDLS and CDR2 YYNGEE. Trimming removed 3 bases from V and 5 bases from J, with 8 bases in between. The CDR3 DNA sequence: TGTGCCAGCAGCGGGGCTAAGACTGAAGCTTTCTTT. Protein sequence: CASSGAKTEAFF.

The genes are TRBV7-9 and TRBJ2-7; D remains unclear. Trimming shortened V by 5 bases and J by 3 bases, and 11 bases separated the two germline ends. Germline V lookup: CDR1 SEHNR, CDR2 FQNEAQ (reference sequence). This CDR3 has 13 amino acids. CDR3 sequence: CASSRPGSYEQYV. For the CDR3, the DNA is TGTGCCAGCAGCCGTCCCGGCAGCTACGAGCAGTACGTC.

In nucleotides, the CDR3 is TGCGCCAGCAGCGAAAGGGGGTCTAGGTTGGATACGCAGTATTTT. Protein sequence: CASSERGSRLDTQYF. The chain couples TRBV4-1 to TRBJ2-3, with D perhaps TRBD1 (6 bases). From germline, CDR1 is MGHRA and CDR2 YSYEKL. This CDR3 region has 15 residues. V was trimmed by 5 bases and J by 6 bases, leaving 18 bases between them.

The chain has TRBV7-9 and TRBJ1-1; no definite D call. The V gene's germline CDR1 is SEHNR and CDR2 FQNEAQ (reference sequence). The V and J ends lost 5 bases and 1 base respectively, with 8 bases between them. CDR3 length: 13 amino acids. The CDR3 region is CASSEQQNTEAFF. The DNA of the CDR3 is TGTGCCAGCAGCGAGCAGCAGAACACTGAAGCTTTCTTT.

This sequence joins TRBV5-6 and TRBJ2-3; no clear D gene. V lost 2 bases and J lost 8, with 6 bases in between. Germline V CDR1 and CDR2: SGHDT, YYEEEE. The CDR3 is 11 amino acids. The CDR3 DNA sequence: TGTGCCAGCAGCTTTAGTGGTACGCAGTATTTT. Protein sequence: CASSFSGTQYF.

The chain couples TRBV12-3 or TRBV12-4 to TRBJ2-1; 10 bases match TRBD2. The CDR3 sequence is 20 residues long. V lost 5 bases to trimming and J lost 2 bases; unmatched junction nucleotides: 18. CDR3 bases: TGTGCCAGCAGTCAGGCTAAGCGGGGGGGCCTTTCTTCCCCCTACAATGAGCAGTTCTTC. Protein: CASSQAKRGGLSSPYNEQFF.

This clonotype turned up a few times. At one of its ends the junction is not consistent with the germline gene, which may arise from a read error. The chain recombines TRBV4-3 with TRBJ1-2, with D possibly TRBD1 on 5 matching bases. The CDR3 is 15 amino acids. The V gene's germline CDR1 is LGHNA and CDR2 YSLEER. The CDR3 spells CASSQDRSAGLSKAF. The CDR3, as DNA: TGCGCCAGCAGCCAAGATCGTTCGGCAGGGCTTTCGAAGGCCTTC.

This sequence joins TRBV5-1 and TRBJ2-5; D is perhaps TRBD1 (5 bases). Germline assignment: CDR1 SGHRS and CDR2 YFSETQ. Between the trimmed V and J ends, which lost 10 bases and 3 bases, there was a span of 16 bases. The CDR3 spans 13 residues. In DNA, the CDR3 is TGCGCCCGCATCGGGCCCAGGGAAGAGACCCAGTACTTC. As protein: CARIGPREETQYF. Looking up the rest from reference TRBV5-1 and TRBJ2-5 gives the full variable domain: KAGVTQTPRYLIKTRGQQVTLSCSPISGHRSVSWYQQTPGQGLQFLFEYFSETQRNKGNFPGRFSGRQFSNSRSEMNVSTLELGDSALYLCARIGPREETQYFGPGTRLLVL.

The chain couples TRBV6-1 to TRBJ2-1, with D perhaps matching TRBD1 (6 bases). The germline CDR1 and CDR2 sequences are MNHNS and SASEGT. This CDR3 spans 15 amino acids. Trimming took off 4 bases at V and 8 bases at J, with 18 bases between the two ends. The CDR3 here is CASSAMVGTSDEQFF. The CDR3 nucleotides read TGTGCCAGCAGTGCCATGGTTGGGACAAGCGATGAGCAGTTCTTC.

This clonotype has only a few counts. The J gene is TRBJ1-1, the V gene TRBV15, with TRBD1 as a possible D gene (5 bases). Trimming cost V 0 bases and J 5 bases, with 13 bases left between them. The CDR3 is 15 amino acids. Germline loops: CDR1 LNHNV, CDR2 YYDKDF (reference sequence). CDR3 nucleotide sequence: TGTGCCACCAGCAGAGATGGATCTTGGGGGACTGAAGCTTTCTTT. Amino acid sequence: CATSRDGSWGTEAFF.